The 2 T cell receptor beta chains in this list originate from one sample, sequenced in a study of T cells in Graves' hyperthyroidism and ophthalmopathy. TCR beta CDR3 regions were amplified from RNA transcripts. The TCR CDR3 was amplified in a first-round RT-PCR using the HTBI primer set. TCRdb re-called the multiplex PCR reads with MiXCR, one entry per CDR3 protein. Of 75,000 to 100,000 distinct CDR3 sequences listed, roughly half are singletons. Sequenced input: blood. The receptors originated from a woman aged 40 to 50 with Graves' hyperthyroidism.

In its sample, this clonotype was seen many times. The chain uses TRBV5-5 and TRBJ2-7; tentative D call: TRBD2 (6 bases). In germline, CDR1 is SGHKS, CDR2 YYEKEE (reference sequence). The CDR3 is made up of 15 amino acids. Trimming stripped 6 bases from V and 0 bases from J, with 16 bases between. CDR3: CASTKAGTFSYEQYF. In DNA form, the CDR3 reads TGTGCCAGCACTAAAGCGGGTACATTCTCCTACGAGCAGTACTTC.

There are many counts of this clonotype. The chain recombines TRBV29-1 with TRBJ2-6; TRBD2 might be the D (6 bases). Trimming shortened V by 4 bases and J by 0 bases, and 13 bases separated the two germline ends. The CDR3 runs to 16 residues. Germline CDR1 reads SQVTM; CDR2 reads ANQGSEA. The CDR3 loop reads CSVVSGPPSGANVLTF. CDR3 nucleotide sequence: TGCAGCGTTGTGAGCGGGCCGCCCTCTGGGGCCAACGTCCTGACTTTC.